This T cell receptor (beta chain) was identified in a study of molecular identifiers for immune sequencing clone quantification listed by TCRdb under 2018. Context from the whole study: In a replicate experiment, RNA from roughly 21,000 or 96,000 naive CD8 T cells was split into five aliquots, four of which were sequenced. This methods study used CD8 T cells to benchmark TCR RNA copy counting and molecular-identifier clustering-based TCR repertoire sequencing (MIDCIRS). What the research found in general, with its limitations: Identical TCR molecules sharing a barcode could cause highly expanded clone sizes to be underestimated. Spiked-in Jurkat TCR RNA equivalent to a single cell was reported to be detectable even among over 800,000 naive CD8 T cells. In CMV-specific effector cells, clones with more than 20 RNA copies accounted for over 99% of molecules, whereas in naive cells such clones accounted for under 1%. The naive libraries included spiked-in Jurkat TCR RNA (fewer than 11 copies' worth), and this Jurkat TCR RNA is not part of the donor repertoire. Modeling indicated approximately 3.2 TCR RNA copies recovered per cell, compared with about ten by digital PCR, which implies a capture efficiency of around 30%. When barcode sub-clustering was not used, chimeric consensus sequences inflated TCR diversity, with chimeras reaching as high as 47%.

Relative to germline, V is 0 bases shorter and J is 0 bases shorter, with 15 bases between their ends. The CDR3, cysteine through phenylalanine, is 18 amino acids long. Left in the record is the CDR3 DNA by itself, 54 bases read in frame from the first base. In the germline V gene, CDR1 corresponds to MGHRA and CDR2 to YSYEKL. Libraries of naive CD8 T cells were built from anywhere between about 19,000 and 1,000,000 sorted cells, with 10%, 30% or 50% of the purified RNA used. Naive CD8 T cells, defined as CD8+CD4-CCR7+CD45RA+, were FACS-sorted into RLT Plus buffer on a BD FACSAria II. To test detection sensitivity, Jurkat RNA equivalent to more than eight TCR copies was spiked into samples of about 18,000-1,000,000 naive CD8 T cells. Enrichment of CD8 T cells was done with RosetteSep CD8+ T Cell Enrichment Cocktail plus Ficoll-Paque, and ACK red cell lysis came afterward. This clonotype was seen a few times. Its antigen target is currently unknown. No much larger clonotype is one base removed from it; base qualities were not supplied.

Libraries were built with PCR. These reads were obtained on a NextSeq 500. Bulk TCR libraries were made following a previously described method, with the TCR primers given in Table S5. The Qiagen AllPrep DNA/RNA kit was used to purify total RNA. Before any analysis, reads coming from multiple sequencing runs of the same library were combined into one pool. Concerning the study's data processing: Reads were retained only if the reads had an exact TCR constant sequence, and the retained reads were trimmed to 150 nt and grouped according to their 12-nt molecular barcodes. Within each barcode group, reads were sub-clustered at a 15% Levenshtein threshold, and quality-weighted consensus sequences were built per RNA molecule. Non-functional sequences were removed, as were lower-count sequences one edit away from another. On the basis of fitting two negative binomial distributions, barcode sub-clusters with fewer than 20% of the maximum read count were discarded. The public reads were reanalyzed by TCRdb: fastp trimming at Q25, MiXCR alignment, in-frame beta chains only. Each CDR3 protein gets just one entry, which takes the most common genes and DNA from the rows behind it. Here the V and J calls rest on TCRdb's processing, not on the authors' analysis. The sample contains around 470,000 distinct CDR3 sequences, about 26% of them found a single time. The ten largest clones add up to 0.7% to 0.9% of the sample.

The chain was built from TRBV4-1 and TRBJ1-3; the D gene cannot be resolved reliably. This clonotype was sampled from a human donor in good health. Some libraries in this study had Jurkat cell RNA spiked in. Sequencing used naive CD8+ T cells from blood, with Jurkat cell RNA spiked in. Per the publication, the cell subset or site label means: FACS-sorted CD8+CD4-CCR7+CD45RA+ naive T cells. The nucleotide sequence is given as TGCGCCAGCAGCCAAGATGGAGGTCAGTTCGGCTCTGGAAACACCATATATTTT. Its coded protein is CASSQDGGQFGSGNTIYF.